Presented here are 17 T cell receptor beta chains from one specimen sequenced in a study of cytomegalovirus exposure and HLA in healthy donors. This PCR relied on a set of 60 Vbeta primers and 13 Jbeta primers. The protocol was immunoSEQ multiplex PCR, while the TCRdb copy is restricted to in-frame clones and leaves out a portion. The sample includes 100,000 to 150,000 clones, around 77% seen only once; the top ten take around 4%. The sequencing sample was made of PBMCs. These receptor sequences come from a human donor in good health.

The chain is built from TRBV2 and TRBJ1-4, with 8 positions matching TRBD1. This CDR3 spans 15 amino acids. The germline gives CDR1 SNHLY, CDR2 FYNNEI. Trimming at V came to 8 bases and at J to 0 bases, leaving 5 bases not matched to a gene. The CDR3 nucleotides are TGTGCCAGCGGGGGACAGGCAGCAACTAATGAAAAACTGTTTTTT. Translation gives CASGGQAATNEKLFF.

This clone was detected once. The V and J genes are TRBV30 and TRBJ2-4; a weak D match, TRBD1 (6 bases). The CDR3 contains 15 residues. From germline, CDR1 is GTSNPN and CDR2 SVGIG (reference sequence). V shed 3 bases and J shed 11 bases, with 23 bases lying between them. The CDR3 loop is CAWSVEGAPKGVQYF. The CDR3, as DNA: TGTGCCTGGAGCGTCGAAGGAGCTCCCAAGGGGGTTCAGTACTTC.

The J gene is TRBJ2-7, the V gene TRBV6-1; D is unresolved. Germline V gene lookup returns CDR1 MNHNS and CDR2 SASEGT. V lost 6 bases, J lost 4 bases, and 16 bases lay in between. This CDR3 is built from 14 residues. DNA of the CDR3: TGTGCCAGCAGGGAACCCAGAGGCAATTACGAGCAGTACTTC. Translating it yields CASREPRGNYEQYF.

V usage is TRBV10-1 and J usage is TRBJ2-3; maybe TRBD1 (6 bases). The CDR3 sequence is 14 residues long. Trimming stripped 5 bases from V and 2 bases from J, with 11 bases between. Germline CDR1 WNHNN, CDR2 SYGVQD (reference sequence). Here the CDR3 reads CASSKTGVTDTQYF. Written as DNA, the CDR3 is TGCGCCAGCAGTAAGACAGGAGTCACAGATACGCAGTATTTT.

The chain combines TRBV5-5 with TRBJ2-7; 9 positions match TRBD1. CDR3 length: 15 amino acids. J lost 5 bases, V lost 5 bases, and 11 bases had no gene match. From germline, CDR1 is SGHKS and CDR2 YYEKEE (reference sequence). DNA of the CDR3: TGTGCCAGCAGGTCACCGGGACAGGGTAGTCACGAGCAGTACTTC. It encodes CASRSPGQGSHEQYF. Supplemented by reference TRBV5-5 and TRBJ2-7, the full variable domain reads DAGVTQSPTHLIKTRGQQVTLRCSPISGHKSVSWYQQVLGQGPQFIFQYYEKEERGRGNFPDRFSARQFPNYSSELNVNALLLGDSALYLCASRSPGQGSHEQYFGPGTRLTVT.

The gene calls are TRBV5-1 and TRBJ1-1, with unresolved D. The CDR3 is 16 amino acids. CDR1 is SGHRS, CDR2 YFSETQ, per germline. The V end lost 2 bases, the J end lost 1 base, and 15 bases lay between the germline ends. CDR3 bases: TGCGCCAGCAGCTTAAGGAGAGTCATCGAGAACACTGAAGCTTTCTTT. Translated, it gives CASSLRRVIENTEAFF. The variable domain in full, with the rest retrieved from reference TRBV5-1 and TRBJ1-1, is KAGVTQTPRYLIKTRGQQVTLSCSPISGHRSVSWYQQTPGQGLQFLFEYFSETQRNKGNFPGRFSGRQFSNSRSEMNVSTLELGDSALYLCASSLRRVIENTEAFFGQGTRLTVV.

This rearrangement joins TRBV6-6 to TRBJ1-3; tentative D call: TRBD1 (6 bases). V was trimmed by 8 bases and J by 4 bases, leaving 12 bases between them. The CDR3 loop spans 13 amino acids. CDR1 is MNHNY and CDR2 is SVGAGI in the germline V gene (reference sequence). This CDR3 is CASYQGSGNTIYF. Here the CDR3 DNA reads TGTGCCAGCTACCAGGGGTCCGGAAACACCATATATTTT.

This chain links TRBV7-2 with TRBJ2-2; 16 nucleotides line up with TRBD2. The V gene end was trimmed by 0 bases and the J gene end by 6 bases; junction bases not matched to a gene: 4. This CDR3 comprises 18 residues. CDR1 SGHTA and CDR2 FQGNSA come from the germline V gene. CDR3 in amino acids: CASSLAGLAGGWAGELFF. CDR3 in DNA: TGTGCCAGCAGCTTAGCGGGACTAGCGGGAGGGTGGGCCGGGGAGCTGTTTTTT.

This clone has only a few counts. The V call is TRBV28, the J call TRBJ2-1; 13 bases map to TRBD2. With V trimmed by 7 bases and J by 7 bases, 4 bases remained unmatched. CDR1 and CDR2 from the germline V gene are MDHEN and SYDVKM. CDR3 size: 14 residues. For the CDR3, the DNA is TGTGCCAGCATAGGACTAGCGGGAGTAAATGAGCAGTTCTTC. This gives the protein CASIGLAGVNEQFF.

CDR3 coding DNA: TGTGCCAGTAGTAGGACTAGCGGGGATCGAGTACGGGCAGATACGCAGTATTTT. Its protein product is CASSRTSGDRVRADTQYF. The chain recombines TRBV19 with TRBJ2-3; TRBD2 matches at 12 bases. The CDR3 is 18 amino acids. With 4 bases clipped from V and 4 bases from J, the junction kept 12 bases outside the gene matches. The germline CDR1 and CDR2 sequences are LNHDA and SQIVND (reference sequence).

As to this clone: Other DNA sequences in this sample translate to the same CDR3. This rearrangement joins TRBV18 to TRBJ1-5, with D perhaps TRBD1 (6 bases). Germline values: CDR1 KGHSH, CDR2 LQKENI. Trimming removed 2 bases from V and 3 bases from J, with 8 bases in between. This CDR3 has 14 residues. CDR3 sequence reads: CASSPGQLNQPQHF. Here the CDR3 DNA reads TGTGCCAGCTCACCAGGACAGCTCAATCAGCCCCAGCATTTT.

The chain combines TRBV5-4 with TRBJ1-1, with D possibly being TRBD1 (5 bases). The CDR3 is made up of 14 amino acids. Trimming pared 4 bases from V and 4 bases from J, leaving 14 bases between. Germline-derived CDR1 and CDR2 are SGHNT and YYREEE (reference sequence). The CDR3 DNA reads as TGTGCCAGCAGCCTAGGGGATTTGGCCACTGAAGCTTTCTTT. Protein product: CASSLGDLATEAFF.

The gene calls are TRBV7-2 and TRBJ2-3; D remains ambiguous. V was shortened by 0 bases and J by 2 bases, with 6 bases between the two germline ends. Germline CDR1 reads SGHTA; CDR2 reads FQGNSA. The CDR3 spans 14 residues. The CDR3 is CASSLAQITDTQYF. In DNA, the CDR3 is TGTGCCAGCAGCTTAGCCCAGATCACAGATACGCAGTATTTT. Variable domain in full (rest from reference TRBV7-2 and TRBJ2-3): GAGVSQSPSNKVTEKGKDVELRCDPISGHTALYWYRQSLGQGLEFLIYFQGNSAPDKSGLPSDRFSAERTGGSVSTLTIQRTQQEDSAVYLCASSLAQITDTQYFGPGTRLTVL.

Comments on this clone: Germline is not matched at one junction end, which may reflect a read error. The genes are TRBV11-2 and TRBJ1-1; TRBD1 might be the D (6 bases). CDR1 and CDR2 from the germline V gene are SGHAT and FQNNGV. This CDR3 contains 13 residues. The CDR3 DNA is TGTGCCAGCAGTCGTCAGGGGAACACTGAAGCTTCCTTT. Amino acid sequence: CASSRQGNTEASF.

The J gene is TRBJ1-5, the V gene TRBV4-1; 10 positions agree with TRBD1. Germline values: CDR1 MGHRA, CDR2 YSYEKL. This CDR3 is built from 16 residues. With 0 bases clipped from V and 5 bases from J, the junction kept 4 bases outside the gene matches. The CDR3 here is CASSQDAGQGYQPQHF. The DNA of the CDR3 is TGCGCCAGCAGCCAAGATGCGGGACAGGGGTATCAGCCCCAGCATTTT.

The rearrangement uses TRBV19 and TRBJ2-1; TRBD2 is a possible D gene (7 bases). Trimming took off 4 bases at V and 4 bases at J, with 20 bases between the two ends. CDR3 length: 17 residues. Germline CDR1 reads LNHDA; CDR2 reads SQIVND (reference sequence). As DNA, the CDR3 is TGTGCCAGTAGTACACAGGGACTACAAATAAAATACAATGAGCAGTTCTTC. Translation gives CASSTQGLQIKYNEQFF.

This clone appeared a single time. V usage is TRBV6-6 and J usage is TRBJ2-1; TRBD2 agrees at 7 bases. CDR3 length equals 13 residues. V trimming: 5 bases; J trimming: 12 bases; junction bases outside the gene matches: 10. CDR1 MNHNY and CDR2 SVGAGI come from the germline V gene (reference sequence). CDR3 DNA: TGTGCCAGCAGTGGTGGTAGCGGGCCGGGGCAGTTCTTC. As protein: CASSGGSGPGQFF.